This T cell receptor beta chain was obtained from a study of breast tumors, draining lymph nodes, adjacent tissues. MiXCR, applied by TCRdb to the multiplex PCR reads, yields one record per CDR3 protein. The sample yields roughly 260,000 distinct CDR3 sequences, 30% seen once. Germline loops: CDR1 LGHDT, CDR2 YNNKEL (reference sequence). This CDR3 is built from 15 residues. V lost 1 base and J lost 3, with 11 bases in between. The lymph nodes were axillary draining lymph nodes from breast cancer patients. The chain links TRBV3-1 to TRBJ2-3; D gene ambiguous. The origin of this receptor is a female donor with breast cancer. Some clones in this sample may be carry-over from other donors' samples. Sequencing used axillary lymph node tissue. The CDR3 DNA sequence: TGTGCCAGCAGCCAAGTGAGTTTTCGAACAGATACGCAGTATTTT. This translates into CASSQVSFRTDTQYF.